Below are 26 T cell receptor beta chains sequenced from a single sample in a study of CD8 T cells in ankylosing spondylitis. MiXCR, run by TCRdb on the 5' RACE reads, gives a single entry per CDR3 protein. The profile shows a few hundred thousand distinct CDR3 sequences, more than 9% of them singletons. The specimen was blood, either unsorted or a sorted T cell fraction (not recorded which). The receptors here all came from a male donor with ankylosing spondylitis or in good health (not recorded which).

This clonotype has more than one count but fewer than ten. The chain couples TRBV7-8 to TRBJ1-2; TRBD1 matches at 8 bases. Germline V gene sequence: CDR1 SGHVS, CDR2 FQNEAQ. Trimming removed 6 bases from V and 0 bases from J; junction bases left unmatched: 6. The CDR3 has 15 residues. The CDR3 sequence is CASSLQDRANYGYTF. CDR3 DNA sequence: TGTGCCAGCAGTCTTCAGGACAGGGCTAACTATGGCTACACCTTC.

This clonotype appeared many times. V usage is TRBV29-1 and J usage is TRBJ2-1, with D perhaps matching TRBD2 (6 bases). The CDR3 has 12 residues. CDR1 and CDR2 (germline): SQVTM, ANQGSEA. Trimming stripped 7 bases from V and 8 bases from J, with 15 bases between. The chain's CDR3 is CSASTSGHEQFF. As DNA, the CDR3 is TGCAGCGCCTCGACTAGTGGCCATGAGCAGTTCTTC.

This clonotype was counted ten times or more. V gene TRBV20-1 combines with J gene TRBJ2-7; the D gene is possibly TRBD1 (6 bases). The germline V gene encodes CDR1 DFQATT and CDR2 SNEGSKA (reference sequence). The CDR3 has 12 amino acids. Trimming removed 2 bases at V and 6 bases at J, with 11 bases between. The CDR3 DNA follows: TGCAGTGCTAGAATAACAGGGTTCGAGCAGTACTTC. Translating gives CSARITGFEQYF.

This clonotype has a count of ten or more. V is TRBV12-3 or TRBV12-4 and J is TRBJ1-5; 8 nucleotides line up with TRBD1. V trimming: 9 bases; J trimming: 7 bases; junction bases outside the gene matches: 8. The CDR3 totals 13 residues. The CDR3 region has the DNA TGTGCCAGTATGGACAGGGTCGACCAGCCCCAGCATTTT. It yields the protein CASMDRVDQPQHF.

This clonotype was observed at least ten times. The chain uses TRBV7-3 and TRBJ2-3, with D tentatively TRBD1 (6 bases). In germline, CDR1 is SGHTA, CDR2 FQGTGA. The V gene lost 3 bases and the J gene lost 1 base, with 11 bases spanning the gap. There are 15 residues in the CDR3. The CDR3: CASSFMAGGTDTQYF. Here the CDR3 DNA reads TGTGCCAGCAGCTTCATGGCAGGGGGCACAGATACGCAGTATTTT.

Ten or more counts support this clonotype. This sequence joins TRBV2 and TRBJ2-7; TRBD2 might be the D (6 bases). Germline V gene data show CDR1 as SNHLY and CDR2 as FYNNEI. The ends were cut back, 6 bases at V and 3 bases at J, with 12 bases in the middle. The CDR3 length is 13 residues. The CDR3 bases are TGTGCCAGCAGGACGGGACTGGTCTACGAGCAGTACTTC. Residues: CASRTGLVYEQYF.

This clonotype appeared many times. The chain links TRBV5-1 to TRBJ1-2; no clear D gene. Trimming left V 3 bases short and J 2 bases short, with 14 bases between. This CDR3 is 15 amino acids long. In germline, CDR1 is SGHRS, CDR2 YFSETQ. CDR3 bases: TGCGCCAGCAGCTCCCTGGCCTCATCCAACTATGGCTACACCTTC. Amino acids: CASSSLASSNYGYTF.

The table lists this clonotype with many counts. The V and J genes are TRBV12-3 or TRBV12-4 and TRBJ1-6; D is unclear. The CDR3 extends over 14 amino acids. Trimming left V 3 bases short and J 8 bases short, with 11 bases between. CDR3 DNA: TGTGCCAGCAGTTTTGTGACCAGAGATTCACCCCTCCACTTT. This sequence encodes CASSFVTRDSPLHF.

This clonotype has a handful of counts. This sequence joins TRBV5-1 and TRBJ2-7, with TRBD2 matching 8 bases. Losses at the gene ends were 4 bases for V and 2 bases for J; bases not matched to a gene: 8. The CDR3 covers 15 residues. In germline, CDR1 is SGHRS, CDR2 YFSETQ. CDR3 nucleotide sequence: TGCGCCAGCAGCGTCGGACTAGCTAAAACCTACGAGCAGTACTTC. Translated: CASSVGLAKTYEQYF.

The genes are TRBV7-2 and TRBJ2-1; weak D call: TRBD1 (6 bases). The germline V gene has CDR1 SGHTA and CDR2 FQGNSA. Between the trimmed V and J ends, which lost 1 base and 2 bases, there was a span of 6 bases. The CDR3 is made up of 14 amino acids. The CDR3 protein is CASSLDRAYNEQFF. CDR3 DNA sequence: TGTGCCAGCAGCTTAGACAGGGCCTACAATGAGCAGTTCTTC.

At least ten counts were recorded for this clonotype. The CDR3 nucleotides are TGTGCCAGCAGCTGGGACAGGGGGCTGTCCTACGAGCAGTACTTC. It specifies CASSWDRGLSYEQYF. The chain joins TRBV7-2 to TRBJ2-7; 12 bases agree with TRBD1. This CDR3 region has 15 residues. The ends lost 4 bases at V and 1 base at J; junction bases unmatched: 2. Germline values: CDR1 SGHTA, CDR2 FQGNSA.

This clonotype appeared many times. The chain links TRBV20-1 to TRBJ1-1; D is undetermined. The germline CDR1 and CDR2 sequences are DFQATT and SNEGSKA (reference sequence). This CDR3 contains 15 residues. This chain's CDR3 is CSGEERRAKNTEAFF. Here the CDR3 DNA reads TGCAGCGGGGAAGAGCGGCGGGCGAAGAACACTGAAGCTTTCTTT.

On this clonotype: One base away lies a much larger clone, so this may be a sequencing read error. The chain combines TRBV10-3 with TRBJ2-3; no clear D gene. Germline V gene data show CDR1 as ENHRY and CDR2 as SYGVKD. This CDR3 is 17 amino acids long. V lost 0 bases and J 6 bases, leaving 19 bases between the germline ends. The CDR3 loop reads CAISESRSVGSPDTQYF. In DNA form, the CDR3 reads TGTGCCATCAGTGAGTCGAGAAGCGTGGGATCCCCCGATACGCAGTATTTT.

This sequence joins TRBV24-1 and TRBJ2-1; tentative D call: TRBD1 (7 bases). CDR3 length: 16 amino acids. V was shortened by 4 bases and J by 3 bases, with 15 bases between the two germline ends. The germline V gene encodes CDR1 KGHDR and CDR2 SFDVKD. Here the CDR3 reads CATSEPQGGGYNEQFF. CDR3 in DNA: TGTGCCACCAGTGAGCCGCAGGGGGGTGGCTACAATGAGCAGTTCTTC.

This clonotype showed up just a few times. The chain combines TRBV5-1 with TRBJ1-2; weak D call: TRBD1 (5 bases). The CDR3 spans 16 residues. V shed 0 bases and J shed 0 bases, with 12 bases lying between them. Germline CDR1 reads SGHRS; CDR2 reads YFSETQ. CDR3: CASSLAPPTANYGYTF. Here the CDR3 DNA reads TGCGCCAGCAGCTTGGCCCCACCGACAGCTAACTATGGCTACACCTTC.

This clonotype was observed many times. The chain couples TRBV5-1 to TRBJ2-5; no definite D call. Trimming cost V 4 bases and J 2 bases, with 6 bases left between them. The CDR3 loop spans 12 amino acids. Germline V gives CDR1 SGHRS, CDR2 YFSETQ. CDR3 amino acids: CASSEQQETQYF. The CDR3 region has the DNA TGCGCCAGCAGCGAACAACAAGAGACCCAGTACTTC.

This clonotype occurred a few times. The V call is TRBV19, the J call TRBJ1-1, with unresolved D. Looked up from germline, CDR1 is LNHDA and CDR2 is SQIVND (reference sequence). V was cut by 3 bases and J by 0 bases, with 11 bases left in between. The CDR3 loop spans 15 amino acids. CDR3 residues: CASSIHPGLNTEAFF. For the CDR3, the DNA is TGTGCCAGTAGTATTCATCCAGGTTTGAACACTGAAGCTTTCTTT.

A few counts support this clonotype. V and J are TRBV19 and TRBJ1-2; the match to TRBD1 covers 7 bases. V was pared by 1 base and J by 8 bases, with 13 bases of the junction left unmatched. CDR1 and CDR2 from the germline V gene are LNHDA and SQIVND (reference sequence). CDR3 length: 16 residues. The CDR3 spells CASSIGEDRPGDGYTF. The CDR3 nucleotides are TGTGCCAGTAGTATAGGTGAGGACAGGCCCGGAGACGGCTACACCTTC.

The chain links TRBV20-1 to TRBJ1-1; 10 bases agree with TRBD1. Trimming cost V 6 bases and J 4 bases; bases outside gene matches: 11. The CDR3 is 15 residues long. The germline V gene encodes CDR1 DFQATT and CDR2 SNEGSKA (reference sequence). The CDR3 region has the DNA TGCAGTGCCCTGCCCCGGACAGGGGGTTTCACTGAAGCTTTCTTT. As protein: CSALPRTGGFTEAFF.

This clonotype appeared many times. The CDR3 protein is CASSSFWLGNEQFF. In DNA form, the CDR3 reads TGTGCCAGCAGCTCCTTCTGGCTTGGGAATGAGCAGTTCTTC. The rearrangement joins TRBV7-9 to TRBJ2-1; D unresolved. With 4 bases removed from V and 7 bases from J, the gap between germline ends came to 14 bases. The length of the CDR3 is 14 residues. Germline V gene sequence: CDR1 SEHNR, CDR2 FQNEAQ (reference sequence).

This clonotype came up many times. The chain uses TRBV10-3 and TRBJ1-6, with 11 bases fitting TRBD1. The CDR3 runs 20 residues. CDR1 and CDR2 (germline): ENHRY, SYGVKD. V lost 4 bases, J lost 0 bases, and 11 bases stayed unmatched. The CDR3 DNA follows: TGTGCCATCAGTGGATCGTCCGGGACAGGGGGTTTCTCCTATAATTCACCCCTCCACTTT. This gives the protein CAISGSSGTGGFSYNSPLHF.

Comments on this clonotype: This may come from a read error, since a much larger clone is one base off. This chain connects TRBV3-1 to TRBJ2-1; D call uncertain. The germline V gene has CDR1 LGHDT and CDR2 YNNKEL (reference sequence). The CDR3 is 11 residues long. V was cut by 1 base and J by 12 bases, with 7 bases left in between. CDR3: CASSQGRAQFF. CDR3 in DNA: TGTGCCAGCAGCCAAGGGCGCGCGCAGTTCTTC.

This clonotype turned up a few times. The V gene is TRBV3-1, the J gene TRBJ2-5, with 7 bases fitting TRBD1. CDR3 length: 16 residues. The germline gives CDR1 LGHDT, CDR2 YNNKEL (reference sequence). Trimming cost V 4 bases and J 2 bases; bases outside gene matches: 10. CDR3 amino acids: CASSPNHDRDQETQYF. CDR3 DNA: TGTGCCAGCAGCCCCAACCACGACAGGGATCAAGAGACCCAGTACTTC.

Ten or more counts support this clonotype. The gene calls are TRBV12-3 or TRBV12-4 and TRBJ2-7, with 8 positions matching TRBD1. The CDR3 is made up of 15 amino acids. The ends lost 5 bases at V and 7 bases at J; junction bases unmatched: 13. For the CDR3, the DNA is TGTGCCAGCAGTCCAGCCGGGACAGGCACGGAGGAGCAGTACTTC. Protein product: CASSPAGTGTEEQYF.

DNA for the CDR3: TGTGCCACCAGTGGGCACCAGGGTTTGGTTAGTGGGCAAGAGCAGTTCTTC. This gives the protein CATSGHQGLVSGQEQFF. V and J are TRBV24-1 and TRBJ2-1; D is possibly TRBD1 (5 bases). From germline, CDR1 is KGHDR and CDR2 SFDVKD. V lost 5 bases and J 10 bases, leaving 26 bases between the germline ends. CDR3 length equals 17 residues.

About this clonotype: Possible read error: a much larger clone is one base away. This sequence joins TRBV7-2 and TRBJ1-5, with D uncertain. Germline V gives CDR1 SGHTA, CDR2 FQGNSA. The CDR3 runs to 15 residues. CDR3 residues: CASGLAWSGNQPQHF. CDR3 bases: TGTGCCAGCGGCTTAGCCTGGAGTGGGAATCAGCCCCAGCATTTT.